A single sample gave rise to the 30 T cell receptor beta chains below, sequenced in a study of T cells after yellow fever vaccination. TCRdb reanalysed the 5' RACE reads using MiXCR and keeps one entry per CDR3 protein. The data contain under 550,000 distinct CDR3 sequences, around a fifth of them singletons. The sample was PBMCs, taken around 3 weeks after the first yellow fever vaccination. The receptors here all came from a man younger than 35 who received the YFV17D yellow fever vaccine.

This sequence joins TRBV29-1 and TRBJ1-1, with no clear D. The germline V and J ends were trimmed by 8 bases and 4 bases, with 17 bases remaining between them. The CDR3 length is 13 residues. Germline V gene data show CDR1 as SQVTM and CDR2 as ANQGSEA. CDR3 DNA: TGCAGCTTGGTGTCGGGTGTTCGCACTGAAGCTTTCTTT. As protein: CSLVSGVRTEAFF.

This clonotype has at least ten counts. The chain has TRBV28 and TRBJ2-3, with D possibly being TRBD1 (6 bases). The CDR3 covers 13 residues. In germline, CDR1 is MDHEN, CDR2 SYDVKM. V lost 5 bases and J lost 2, with 8 bases in between. CDR3 bases: TGTGCCAGCAGTCAGGGGAACACAGATACGCAGTATTTT. This encodes CASSQGNTDTQYF.

This chain joins TRBV5-1 and TRBJ1-6; D is undetermined. Looked up from germline, CDR1 is SGHRS and CDR2 is YFSETQ. This CDR3 comprises 13 residues. Trimming shortened V by 0 bases and J by 9 bases, and 7 bases separated the two germline ends. This CDR3 is CASSLVQPSPLHF. DNA for the CDR3: TGCGCCAGCAGCTTGGTACAGCCTTCACCCCTCCACTTT.

The rearrangement joins TRBV11-2 to TRBJ2-1; 13 bases are a match to TRBD2. Trimming at V came to 1 base and at J to 9 bases, leaving 6 bases not matched to a gene. The CDR3 covers 16 residues. Germline V gives CDR1 SGHAT, CDR2 FQNNGV. Here the CDR3 DNA reads TGTGCCAGCAGCTTAGGTACTAGCGGGGGGGCGGTTGAGCAGTTCTTC. It specifies CASSLGTSGGAVEQFF.

V and J are TRBV18 and TRBJ2-7; possible D gene TRBD2, 6 bases. Trimming left V 4 bases short and J 4 bases short, with 11 bases between. The CDR3 has 13 amino acids. The V gene's germline CDR1 is KGHSH and CDR2 LQKENI. The CDR3 DNA reads TGTGCCAGCTCACTCACTAGCTATTACGAGCAGTACTTC. Translating gives CASSLTSYYEQYF.

This clonotype came up many times. The chain uses TRBV6-1 and TRBJ2-3; D unclear. CDR1 and CDR2 (germline): MNHNS, SASEGT. The CDR3 is 15 residues long. Between the trimmed V and J ends, which lost 6 bases and 4 bases, there was a span of 17 bases. The CDR3 DNA is TGTGCCAGCAGCCAAGTCGGGCTGGGCTCAGATACGCAGTATTTT. Amino acids: CASSQVGLGSDTQYF.

The gene calls are TRBV7-2 and TRBJ1-2; D call uncertain. Trimming took off 7 bases at V and 3 bases at J, with 15 bases between the two ends. From germline, CDR1 is SGHTA and CDR2 FQGNSA. This CDR3 comprises 14 residues. The CDR3 DNA is TGTGCCAGCACCCCGATCTTGGCGCACTATGGCTACACCTTC. This encodes CASTPILAHYGYTF. Full variable domain (missing parts from reference TRBV7-2 and TRBJ1-2): GAGVSQSPSNKVTEKGKDVELRCDPISGHTALYWYRQSLGQGLEFLIYFQGNSAPDKSGLPSDRFSAERTGGSVSTLTIQRTQQEDSAVYLCASTPILAHYGYTFGSGTRLTVV.

The rearrangement uses TRBV7-2 and TRBJ1-1; TRBD1 aligns across 9 bases. This CDR3 contains 14 residues. V dropped 5 bases and J dropped 8; count of bases not matched to a gene: 9. The germline V gene has CDR1 SGHTA and CDR2 FQGNSA. The CDR3 loop is CASSPRDREGEAFF. Here the CDR3 DNA reads TGTGCCAGCAGCCCCCGGGACAGGGAAGGCGAAGCTTTCTTT. Combining the CDR3 with reference TRBV7-2 and TRBJ1-1 gives the whole variable domain GAGVSQSPSNKVTEKGKDVELRCDPISGHTALYWYRQSLGQGLEFLIYFQGNSAPDKSGLPSDRFSAERTGGSVSTLTIQRTQQEDSAVYLCASSPRDREGEAFFGQGTRLTVV.

The chain combines TRBV19 with TRBJ2-7, with 9 positions matching TRBD1. The ends lost 4 bases at V and 3 bases at J; junction bases unmatched: 4. The CDR3 is made up of 14 amino acids. Germline values: CDR1 LNHDA, CDR2 SQIVND (reference sequence). The CDR3 DNA sequence: TGTGCCAGTAGTACGGGACAGGGTCTCTACGAGCAGTACTTC. Translation gives CASSTGQGLYEQYF.

The chain carries TRBV9 and TRBJ1-1; no clear D. The V gene lost 0 bases and the J gene lost 1 base, with 10 bases spanning the gap. Germline CDR1 and CDR2: SGDLS and YYNGEE. The CDR3 loop spans 15 amino acids. The CDR3 nucleotides are TGTGCCAGCAGCGTAGGTCCCGGCCCGAACACTGAAGCTTTCTTT. Amino acids: CASSVGPGPNTEAFF.

There are a few counts of this clonotype. V and J are TRBV18 and TRBJ2-1; TRBD2 aligns across 7 bases. V trimming: 3 bases; J trimming: 4 bases; junction bases outside the gene matches: 6. CDR3 length: 15 amino acids. CDR1 and CDR2 (germline): KGHSH, LQKENI. CDR3 sequence (DNA): TGTGCCAGCTCACCTGCCAGCGGGGATTACAATGAGCAGTTCTTC. Translation: CASSPASGDYNEQFF.

V and J are TRBV20-1 and TRBJ1-2; D is unresolved. The CDR3 runs 13 residues. Trimming removed 7 bases from V and 7 bases from J, with 19 bases in between. Germline V gene sequence: CDR1 DFQATT, CDR2 SNEGSKA (reference sequence). The CDR3 bases are TGCAGTGGTGTAGACCCCACAAAAGGTGGCTACACCTTC. Translated, it gives CSGVDPTKGGYTF.

The rearrangement joins TRBV11-2 to TRBJ2-5; D is possibly TRBD1 or TRBD2 (5 bases each). V was shortened by 1 base and J by 5 bases, with 14 bases between the two germline ends. The CDR3 runs to 15 residues. The germline CDR1 and CDR2 sequences are SGHAT and FQNNGV. As DNA, the CDR3 is TGTGCCAGCAGCTTAGGAGGGGCACCGGGGGAGACCCAGTACTTC. This translates into CASSLGGAPGETQYF.

This clonotype showed up just a few times. The V call is TRBV7-9, the J call TRBJ2-2, with D perhaps TRBD1 (6 bases). V was cut by 4 bases and J by 5 bases, with 20 bases left in between. Germline V gene lookup returns CDR1 SEHNR and CDR2 FQNEAQ (reference sequence). The CDR3 has 17 residues. The CDR3 loop reads CASSSRGHPLSTGELFF. The CDR3 DNA reads as TGTGCCAGCAGCTCGAGGGGACACCCCCTTTCAACCGGGGAGCTGTTTTTT.

The rearrangement joins TRBV12-3 or TRBV12-4 to TRBJ2-5; D is ambiguous. The CDR3 has 14 amino acids. The V gene lost 4 bases and the J gene lost 5 bases, with 14 bases spanning the gap. DNA for the CDR3: TGTGCCAGCAGTTGGCGGCGCGCGCGGGAGACCCAGTACTTC. Protein sequence: CASSWRRARETQYF.

This clonotype was counted a few times. V gene TRBV7-9 combines with J gene TRBJ1-2, with D perhaps TRBD1 (5 bases). Trimming took 2 bases from V and 8 from J, leaving 18 bases between them. CDR3 size: 15 residues. Germline CDR1 is SEHNR and CDR2 is FQNEAQ (reference sequence). The CDR3 spells CASSLSTGGYGGYTF. In DNA form, the CDR3 reads TGTGCCAGCAGCTTATCTACCGGGGGTTACGGAGGCTACACCTTC.

V gene TRBV20-1 combines with J gene TRBJ2-3, with 8 bases that match TRBD2. This CDR3 has 15 amino acids. In germline, CDR1 is DFQATT, CDR2 SNEGSKA (reference sequence). The V gene end was trimmed by 3 bases and the J gene end by 3 bases; junction bases not matched to a gene: 8. The CDR3 nucleotides read TGCAGTGCTAGTACGGCGGGGGGCACTACAGATACGCAGTATTTT. Its translation: CSASTAGGTTDTQYF.

The genes are TRBV18 and TRBJ1-5; 9 nucleotides agree with TRBD1. Germline V lookup: CDR1 KGHSH, CDR2 LQKENI. This CDR3 has 16 residues. The V and J ends lost 4 bases and 1 base, in that order; junction bases with no gene match: 5. CDR3 sequence reads: CASSQQQGASNQPQHF. The CDR3 coding sequence is TGTGCCAGCTCACAACAACAGGGGGCAAGCAATCAGCCCCAGCATTTT.

The chain combines TRBV4-2 with TRBJ1-5; D gene uncertain. Trimming removed 1 base from V and 2 bases from J, with 12 bases in between. Germline V gene sequence: CDR1 LGHNA, CDR2 YNFKEQ. The CDR3 is 16 amino acids. This CDR3 is CASSQGLGLRNQPQHF. The CDR3 nucleotides read TGTGCCAGCAGCCAAGGACTGGGGTTACGCAATCAGCCCCAGCATTTT.

This clonotype has ten or more counts. The rearrangement uses TRBV5-1 and TRBJ1-6, with 7 positions matching TRBD1. V lost 4 bases to trimming and J lost 3 bases; unmatched junction nucleotides: 10. The germline V gene has CDR1 SGHRS and CDR2 YFSETQ. CDR3 size: 17 residues. The CDR3: CASSEPTGPGYNSPLHF. CDR3 DNA sequence: TGCGCCAGCAGCGAACCGACAGGGCCCGGCTATAATTCACCCCTCCACTTT.

There are a few counts of this clonotype. Here the CDR3 omits its conserved ending phenylalanine or tryptophan, so a read error is the likely source. The limits of the CDR3 on the DNA are not certain, so only TCRdb's listed CDR3 is given. V is TRBV7-3 and J is TRBJ1-4; the D call of TRBD1 is as the table states it, not checked on the DNA. Germline-derived CDR1 and CDR2 are SGHTA and FQGTGA. The CDR3 has 12 amino acids, counting both end residues. The CDR3 loop is CASSLGSHSLGD.

This clonotype occurred many times. The V gene is TRBV11-3, the J gene TRBJ2-5; D is tentatively TRBD1 or TRBD2 (5 bases each). The CDR3 spans 14 residues. Between the trimmed V and J ends, which lost 1 base and 10 bases, there was a span of 16 bases. CDR1 and CDR2 from the germline V gene are SGHNT and YENEEA. DNA of the CDR3: TGTGCCAGCAGCTTAGGAGGGGCTAGCCATATCCAGTACTTC. Encoded protein: CASSLGGASHIQYF. Drawing the rest from reference TRBV11-3 and TRBJ2-5, the complete variable domain is EAGVVQSPRYKIIEKKQPVAFWCNPISGHNTLYWYLQNLGQGPELLIRYENEEAVDDSQLPKDRFSAERLKGVDSTLKIQPAELGDSAVYLCASSLGGASHIQYFGPGTRLLVL.

This clonotype was counted at least ten times. The chain uses TRBV7-9 and TRBJ2-2; 9 positions match TRBD2. Germline V gene data show CDR1 as SEHNR and CDR2 as FQNEAQ (reference sequence). J was trimmed by 7 bases and V by 5 bases; bases with no gene match: 11. This CDR3 contains 16 residues. The DNA of the CDR3 is TGTGCCAGCAGCCCTCCCCGGGCGGGAGGGAACGGGGAGCTGTTTTTT. Encoded protein: CASSPPRAGGNGELFF.

The J gene is TRBJ2-5, the V gene TRBV10-2; TRBD1 aligns across 7 bases. The germline CDR1 and CDR2 sequences are WSHSY and SAAADI. CDR3 size: 15 residues. The junction had 11 bases not matched to a gene; V was cut back by 5 bases and J by 5 bases. Here the CDR3 DNA reads TGCGCCAGCAGTAGTGGGAAGGGGGCTAGGGAGACCCAGTACTTC. It translates to CASSSGKGARETQYF.

This clonotype has a handful of counts. The rearrangement uses TRBV11-2 and TRBJ2-6, with TRBD1 identical over 9 bases. V dropped 4 bases and J dropped 1; count of bases not matched to a gene: 11. CDR1 is SGHAT, CDR2 FQNNGV, per germline. This CDR3 comprises 19 residues. CDR3 amino acids: CASSSMRGDRESGANVLTF. Here the CDR3 DNA reads TGTGCCAGCAGCTCCATGAGGGGGGACAGGGAGTCTGGGGCCAACGTCCTGACTTTC.

This clonotype was observed a few times. The chain joins TRBV30 to TRBJ2-3, with a possible D match to TRBD1 (6 bases). V lost 4 bases to trimming and J lost 0 bases, with 14 bases between them. The CDR3 length is 15 residues. Germline loops: CDR1 GTSNPN, CDR2 SVGIG (reference sequence). The CDR3 DNA is TGTGCCTGGACCCCACGGACAGTCAGCACAGATACGCAGTATTTT. Translated: CAWTPRTVSTDTQYF.

A few counts support this clonotype. The CDR3 here is CASRAEGTQYF. CDR3 nucleotide sequence: TGTGCCAGCAGGGCCGAGGGAACGCAGTATTTT. The chain is built from TRBV13 and TRBJ2-3; D may be TRBD2 (5 bases). Trimming took off 6 bases at V and 9 bases at J, with 10 bases between the two ends. Germline V lookup: CDR1 PRHDT, CDR2 FYEKMQ (reference sequence). This CDR3 region has 11 residues.

The rearrangement links TRBV19 to TRBJ1-4, with TRBD1 matching 9 bases. CDR1 and CDR2 (germline): LNHDA, SQIVND (reference sequence). This CDR3 has 15 amino acids. V shed 6 bases, J shed 5 bases, and the junction held 7 bases outside the gene matches. The CDR3 DNA follows: TGTGCCAGTAGACAGGGGGCGGCTGGGAATGAAAAACTGTTTTTT. Its translation: CASRQGAAGNEKLFF.

This clonotype was seen more than once but under ten times. The genes are TRBV29-1 and TRBJ2-5; tentatively, D is TRBD2 (5 bases). The CDR3 is made up of 13 amino acids. Per germline, CDR1 SQVTM and CDR2 ANQGSEA. CDR3 nucleotide sequence: TGCAGTGCCGTAGAGGCCCATCGGGGGACCCAGTACTTC. Translation: CSAVEAHRGTQYF.

This clonotype was seen many times. The chain has TRBV12-3 or TRBV12-4 and TRBJ2-1; TRBD1 matches 9 bases. This CDR3 contains 14 residues. V dropped 3 bases and J dropped 3; count of bases not matched to a gene: 0. CDR3 sequence: CASSLGQGYNEQFF. The CDR3 coding sequence is TGTGCCAGCAGTTTGGGACAGGGCTACAATGAGCAGTTCTTC.